These 15 T cell receptor beta chains came from one sample sequenced in a study of regulatory T cells in long-lasting Graves disease. The time point is: newly diagnosed GD, antithyroid drugs for less than 3 months. Isolated PBMC RNA provided the starting material for the TCR library. According to the study, TCR beta libraries were built with iRepertoire HTBI primers and CDR3-region Arm-PCR. TCRdb processed the multiplex PCR reads anew with MiXCR; each CDR3 protein has one entry. The data contain about half a million distinct CDR3 sequences, around 12% of them singletons. This sample also belongs to another study, concerning T cells in Graves' hyperthyroidism and ophthalmopathy.

The sample in question was peripheral blood mononuclear cells (PBMCs), obtained at new diagnosis, from a patient treated with antithyroid drugs. The receptor set was obtained from a young woman with Graves disease.

A remark on this clonotype: Since a much larger clone is just one base distant, this may be a read error. The chain recombines TRBV28 with TRBJ1-1, with 10 nucleotides matching TRBD1. The CDR3 has 14 residues. Trimming at V came to 10 bases and at J to 4 bases, leaving 9 bases not matched to a gene. Germline V gene data show CDR1 as MDHEN and CDR2 as SYDVKM. The CDR3 loop is CANRRQGAGTEAFF. The CDR3 coding sequence is TGTGCCAACAGACGACAGGGGGCCGGCACTGAAGCTTTCTTT.

This clonotype has a handful of counts. A single base separates this from a much larger clone, so it may be a read error. The chain employs TRBV7-8 and TRBJ1-1; D is undetermined. Germline V gene sequence: CDR1 SGHVS, CDR2 FQNEAQ. The CDR3 covers 14 residues. With 5 bases removed from V and 4 bases from J, the gap between germline ends came to 14 bases. The DNA for the CDR3 is TGTGCCAGCAGCCCCTCACGAGACCCCACTGAAGCTTTCTTT. Translating gives CASSPSRDPTEAFF.

The chain recombines TRBV6-1 with TRBJ2-3, with 10 bases fitting TRBD1. Germline assignment: CDR1 MNHNS and CDR2 SASEGT. V shed 6 bases and J 6 bases; nucleotides not matched to a gene: 9. There are 15 residues in the CDR3. CDR3 sequence reads: CASSPRGQGLDTQYF. The DNA of the CDR3 is TGTGCCAGCAGCCCAAGGGGACAGGGGTTGGATACGCAGTATTTT.

Only a few counts were recorded for this clonotype. This chain links TRBV28 with TRBJ2-7; 9 bases map to TRBD1. CDR3 length: 15 residues. Germline V lookup: CDR1 MDHEN, CDR2 SYDVKM. Trimming at V came to 6 bases and at J to 5 bases, leaving 11 bases not matched to a gene. CDR3 sequence: CASSSPGQGYHEQYF. In nucleotides, the CDR3 is TGTGCCAGCAGCTCACCGGGACAGGGTTACCACGAGCAGTACTTC.

This clonotype was found many times. CDR3 DNA: TGCAGCGTTGGACACCCGACGGCCGAGCAGTTCTTC. Amino acid sequence: CSVGHPTAEQFF. The V call is TRBV29-1, the J call TRBJ2-1; D remains unclear. Germline assignment: CDR1 SQVTM and CDR2 ANQGSEA. V was pared by 4 bases and J by 10 bases, with 14 bases between. This CDR3 is built from 12 residues.

At least ten counts were recorded for this clonotype. The chain has TRBV20-1 and TRBJ1-5; 7 bases are a match to TRBD1. The CDR3 consists of 15 residues. V dropped 1 base and J dropped 0; count of bases not matched to a gene: 3. Germline V gives CDR1 DFQATT, CDR2 SNEGSKA (reference sequence). CDR3 nucleotide sequence: TGCAGTGCTAGAGGGGACAGTTATAGCAATCAGCCCCAGCATTTT. It codes for CSARGDSYSNQPQHF.

This clonotype was seen only a few times. This may be a read error, as it is one base from a much larger clone. CDR3 amino acids: CASRLSGNTGELFF. DNA of the CDR3: TGTGCCAGCAGACTAAGCGGGAACACCGGGGAGCTGTTTTTT. The V and J genes are TRBV28 and TRBJ2-2, with D possibly being TRBD2 (5 bases). Germline loops: CDR1 MDHEN, CDR2 SYDVKM. Trimming pared 6 bases from V and 1 base from J, leaving 9 bases between. This CDR3 comprises 14 residues.

This clonotype has ten or more counts. A read error may explain this, as a much larger clone is one base away. The chain couples TRBV2 to TRBJ2-3; a weak D match, TRBD1 (5 bases). There are 14 residues in the CDR3. Germline lookup yields CDR1 SNHLY and CDR2 FYNNEI. The CDR3 DNA reads TGTGCCAGCAGTGCCCAATCAGGGTCAGATGCGCAGTATTTT. Translating it yields CASSAQSGSDAQYF.

Ten or more counts support this clonotype. The V gene is TRBV24-1, the J gene TRBJ2-1, with D unresolved. Between the trimmed V and J ends, which lost 3 bases and 7 bases, there was a span of 15 bases. The CDR3 has 15 residues. CDR1 is KGHDR and CDR2 is SFDVKD in the germline V gene. The chain's CDR3 is CATSDPLRMGNEQFF. In DNA form, the CDR3 reads TGTGCCACCAGTGATCCACTACGGATGGGAAATGAGCAGTTCTTC.

This clonotype turned up a few times. V and J are TRBV19 and TRBJ1-1, with a tentative D call TRBD1 (6 bases). Trimming stripped 4 bases from V and 6 bases from J, with 15 bases between. The CDR3 covers 14 residues. CDR1 and CDR2 (germline): LNHDA, SQIVND (reference sequence). The CDR3 loop is CASSTPQGRPEAFF. DNA of the CDR3: TGTGCCAGTAGTACCCCACAGGGTCGGCCTGAAGCTTTCTTT.

This clonotype came up many times. The chain combines TRBV20-1 with TRBJ2-3; D is ambiguous. V was shortened by 5 bases and J by 2 bases, with 14 bases between the two germline ends. From germline, CDR1 is DFQATT and CDR2 SNEGSKA (reference sequence). CDR3 length: 14 amino acids. This chain's CDR3 is CSAPKSRNTDTQYF. The CDR3 DNA is TGCAGTGCTCCCAAATCGAGAAACACAGATACGCAGTATTTT.

This clonotype was recorded many times. V gene TRBV6-2 or TRBV6-3 combines with J gene TRBJ2-1; unclear D gene. The CDR3 is 14 residues long. The germline gives CDR1 MNHEY, CDR2 SVGEGT. Trimming stripped 7 bases from V and 6 bases from J, with 16 bases between. The CDR3 reads CASTSRVNLNEQFF. The CDR3 nucleotides are TGTGCCAGCACAAGTCGAGTGAATCTCAATGAGCAGTTCTTC.

This clonotype was recorded at least ten times. V is TRBV20-1 and J is TRBJ1-2, with 10 bases identical to TRBD1. Germline CDR1 DFQATT, CDR2 SNEGSKA (reference sequence). Germline trimming cut 5 bases from V and 6 bases from J; bases unmatched to any gene: 9. The CDR3 has 14 amino acids. The DNA for the CDR3 is TGCAGTGCTGATACCCGGGACAGGGGAAATGGCTACACCTTC. Its translation is CSADTRDRGNGYTF.

This clonotype was counted a few times. J is TRBJ1-6 and V is TRBV6-2 or TRBV6-3, with 10 bases lining up with TRBD1. Germline values: CDR1 MNHEY, CDR2 SVGEGT. The CDR3 is 15 amino acids. Losses at the gene ends were 5 bases for V and 7 bases for J; bases not matched to a gene: 5. The CDR3 DNA sequence: TGTGCCAGCAGTCTCCGGGACAGGGGAAATTCACCCCTCCACTTT. Amino acids: CASSLRDRGNSPLHF.

In this sample, this clonotype turned up a few times. This sequence joins TRBV9 and TRBJ1-6; tentative D call: TRBD1 (6 bases). Germline-derived CDR1 and CDR2 are SGDLS and YYNGEE. The V end lost 3 bases, the J end lost 5 bases, and 9 bases lay between the germline ends. The CDR3 is 14 amino acids. CDR3 DNA sequence: TGTGCCAGCAGCGCCGGGGACAATAATTCACCCCTCCACTTT. Amino acids: CASSAGDNNSPLHF.